This TCR beta chain was captured by sequencing in a study of glioma-infiltrating T cells. Germline values: CDR1 ENHRY, CDR2 SYGVKD. There are 14 residues in the CDR3. With respect to this clonotype: An end of the junction differs from the germline gene, which may be a read error.

TCR alpha and beta CDR3 regions were amplified from RNA using iRepertoire nested multiplex PCR. TCRdb itself ran the multiplex PCR reads through MiXCR, one entry per CDR3 protein. The sample holds under 200,000 distinct CDR3 sequences; approximately 30% are singletons and the top ten take 20% to 25%. This rearrangement joins TRBV10-3 to TRBJ2-3, with 9 positions matching TRBD1. This TCR was sampled from a human donor with low-grade glioma or glioblastoma, undergoing nonglioma brain surgery, or in good health (not recorded which). The sequencing input was glioma tissue, nonneoplastic brain tissue, or PBMCs (not recorded which). CDR3 sequence reads: CATLRTGGTDTRYF. CDR3 coding DNA: TGTGCCACCCTCCGCACAGGGGGCACAGATACGCGGTATTTT.